A single sample gave rise to the 8 T cell receptor beta chains below, sequenced in a study of blood T cells in healthy people across ages. Through a sample-barcoded 5' primer and a J-beta primer mix, a second PCR was run for roughly 6 to 11 cycles. TCRdb reanalysed the 5' RACE reads using MiXCR and keeps one entry per CDR3 protein. The sample yields fewer than 800,000 distinct CDR3 sequences, over 20% seen once. Sequencing was done on a sample of blood. The receptors originated from an older man in good health.

This clonotype appeared a few times. The V call is TRBV11-2, the J call TRBJ2-3; D is ambiguous. The germline V and J ends were trimmed by 5 bases and 4 bases, with 10 bases remaining between them. This CDR3 comprises 13 residues. Germline V gene lookup returns CDR1 SGHAT and CDR2 FQNNGV. CDR3 DNA sequence: TGTGCCAGCAGCACCTTAGATTCAGATACGCAGTATTTT. The encoded protein is CASSTLDSDTQYF.

This clonotype was counted only a few times. This chain uses TRBV6-1 with TRBJ2-6, with 9 positions matching TRBD1. Germline V gene data show CDR1 as MNHNS and CDR2 as SASEGT. Germline trimming cut 8 bases from V and 3 bases from J; bases unmatched to any gene: 11. This CDR3 is 17 amino acids long. The CDR3: CASGPGTGFGGANVLTF. For the CDR3, the DNA is TGTGCCAGCGGTCCCGGGACAGGGTTCGGTGGGGCCAACGTCCTGACTTTC.

This clonotype appeared a few times. This rearrangement joins TRBV18 to TRBJ2-1, with a tentative D call TRBD2 (5 bases). CDR1 and CDR2 from the germline V gene are KGHSH and LQKENI. The V and J ends lost 4 bases and 6 bases respectively, with 13 bases between them. The CDR3 runs to 14 residues. CDR3 in amino acids: CASSLDEGSNEQFF. CDR3 in DNA: TGTGCCAGCTCACTTGACGAGGGTAGCAATGAGCAGTTCTTC. Complete variable domain (other parts from reference TRBV18 and TRBJ2-1): NAGVMQNPRHLVRRRGQEARLRCSPMKGHSHVYWYRQLPEEGLKFMVYLQKENIIDESGMPKERFSAEFPKEGPSILRIQQVVRGDSAAYFCASSLDEGSNEQFFGPGTRLTVL.

The V gene is TRBV12-3 or TRBV12-4, the J gene TRBJ2-3; possibly TRBD2 for D (5 bases). V dropped 5 bases and J dropped 4 bases, with 13 bases sitting between them. The CDR3 is made up of 14 amino acids. CDR3 protein: CASSPLAVADTQYF. CDR3 DNA sequence: TGTGCCAGCAGTCCGCTAGCAGTAGCAGATACGCAGTATTTT.

There are a few counts of this clonotype. The J gene is TRBJ1-4, the V gene TRBV20-1; tentative D call: TRBD1 (5 bases). Germline values: CDR1 DFQATT, CDR2 SNEGSKA (reference sequence). CDR3 size: 11 residues. Trimming removed 2 bases from V and 15 bases from J, with 13 bases in between. The CDR3 spells CSARLVGALFF. CDR3 nucleotide sequence: TGCAGTGCTAGATTGGTTGGGGCCTTGTTTTTT.

In this sample, this clonotype turned up a few times. V usage is TRBV4-1 and J usage is TRBJ2-5, with TRBD2 identical over 7 bases. CDR3 size: 16 residues. V lost 1 base to trimming and J lost 4 bases; unmatched junction nucleotides: 9. Germline V gives CDR1 MGHRA, CDR2 YSYEKL. The CDR3, as DNA: TGCGCCAGCAGCCAAGGCTCCTCGGGGGGTAGAGAGACCCAGTACTTC. This gives the protein CASSQGSSGGRETQYF.

This chain connects TRBV5-6 to TRBJ2-1, with TRBD2 as a possible D gene (6 bases). Germline CDR1 and CDR2: SGHDT and YYEEEE. Between the trimmed V and J ends, which lost 0 bases and 1 base, there was a span of 8 bases. The CDR3 length is 15 residues. The CDR3 coding sequence is TGTGCCAGCAGCTTGGACGCGGGGTCCTACAATGAGCAGTTCTTC. Translated, it gives CASSLDAGSYNEQFF.

This sequence joins TRBV24-1 and TRBJ2-1; 7 positions match TRBD1. Germline lookup yields CDR1 KGHDR and CDR2 SFDVKD. V lost 7 bases, J lost 0 bases, and 2 bases stayed unmatched. The CDR3 runs to 14 residues. CDR3 coding DNA: TGTGCCACCAGCCGGGACAGCTCCTACAATGAGCAGTTCTTC. It codes for CATSRDSSYNEQFF.